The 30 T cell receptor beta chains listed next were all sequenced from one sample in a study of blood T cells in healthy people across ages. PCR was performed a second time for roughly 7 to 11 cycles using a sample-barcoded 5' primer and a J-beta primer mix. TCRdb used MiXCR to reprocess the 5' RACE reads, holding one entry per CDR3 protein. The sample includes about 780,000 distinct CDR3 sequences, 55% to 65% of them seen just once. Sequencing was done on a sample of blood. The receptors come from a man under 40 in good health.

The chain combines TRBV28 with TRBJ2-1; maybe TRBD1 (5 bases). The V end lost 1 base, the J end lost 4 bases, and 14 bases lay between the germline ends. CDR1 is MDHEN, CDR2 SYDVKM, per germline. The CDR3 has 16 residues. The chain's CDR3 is CASSLSRQGWYNEQFF. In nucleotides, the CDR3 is TGTGCCAGCAGTTTATCACGGCAGGGTTGGTACAATGAGCAGTTCTTC.

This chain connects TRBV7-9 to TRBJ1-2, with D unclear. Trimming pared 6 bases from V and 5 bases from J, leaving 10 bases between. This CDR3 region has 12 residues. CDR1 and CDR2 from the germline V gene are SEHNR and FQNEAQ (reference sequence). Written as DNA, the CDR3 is TGTGCCAGCAGTAAGACGGAATATGGCTACACCTTC. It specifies CASSKTEYGYTF.

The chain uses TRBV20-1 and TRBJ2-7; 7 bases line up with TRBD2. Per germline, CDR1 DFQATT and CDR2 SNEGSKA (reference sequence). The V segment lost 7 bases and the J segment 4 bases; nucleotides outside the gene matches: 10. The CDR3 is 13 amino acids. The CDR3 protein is CSGEGLAIYEQYF. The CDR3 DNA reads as TGCAGTGGGGAGGGTCTAGCGATTTACGAGCAGTACTTC.

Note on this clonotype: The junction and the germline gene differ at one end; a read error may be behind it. CDR3 coding DNA: TGTGCCAGCGGCCAAGAGGGGACAGGAACTACCTACGAGCAGTACTTC. Encoded protein: CASGQEGTGTTYEQYF. The chain uses TRBV4-2 and TRBJ2-5; 8 bases align to TRBD1. The last part of the DNA fits TRBJ2-7 better; the J call may be wrong. Germline CDR1 is LGHNA and CDR2 is YNFKEQ. The CDR3 totals 16 residues.

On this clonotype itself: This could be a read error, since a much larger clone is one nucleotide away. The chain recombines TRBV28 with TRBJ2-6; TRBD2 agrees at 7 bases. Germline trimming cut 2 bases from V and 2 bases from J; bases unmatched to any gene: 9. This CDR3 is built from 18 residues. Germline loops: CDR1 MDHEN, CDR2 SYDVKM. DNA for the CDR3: TGTGCCAGCAGTTTAGCCCTAGCGGAAGAAGCTGGGGCCAACGTCCTGACTTTC. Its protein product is CASSLALAEEAGANVLTF.

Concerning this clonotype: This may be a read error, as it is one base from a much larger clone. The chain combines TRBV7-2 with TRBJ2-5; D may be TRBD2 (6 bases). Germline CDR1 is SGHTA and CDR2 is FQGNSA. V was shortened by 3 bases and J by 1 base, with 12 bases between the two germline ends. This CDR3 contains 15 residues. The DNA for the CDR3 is TGTACCAGCAGCTTCGGCGGGGTTTTCCAAGAGACCCAGTACTTC. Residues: CTSSFGGVFQETQYF.

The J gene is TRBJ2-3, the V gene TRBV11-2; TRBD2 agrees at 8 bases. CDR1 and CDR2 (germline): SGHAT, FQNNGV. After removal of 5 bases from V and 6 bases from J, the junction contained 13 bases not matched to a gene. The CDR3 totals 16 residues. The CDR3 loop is CASSLLAGPRGDTQYF. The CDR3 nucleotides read TGTGCCAGCAGCCTGTTAGCGGGGCCGCGGGGGGATACGCAGTATTTT.

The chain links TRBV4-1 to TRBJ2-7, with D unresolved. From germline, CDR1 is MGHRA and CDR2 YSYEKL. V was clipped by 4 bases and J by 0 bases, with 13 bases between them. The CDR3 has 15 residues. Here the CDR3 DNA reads TGCGCCAGCAGCCTCCGGGCCTCAAGCTCCTACGAGCAGTACTTC. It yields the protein CASSLRASSSYEQYF.

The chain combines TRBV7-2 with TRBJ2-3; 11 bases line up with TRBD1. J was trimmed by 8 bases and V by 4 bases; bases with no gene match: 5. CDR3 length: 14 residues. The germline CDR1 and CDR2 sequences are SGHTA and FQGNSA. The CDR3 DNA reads TGTGCCAGCAGCTCGGACAGGGGGCGCGGTACGCAGTATTTT. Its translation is CASSSDRGRGTQYF.

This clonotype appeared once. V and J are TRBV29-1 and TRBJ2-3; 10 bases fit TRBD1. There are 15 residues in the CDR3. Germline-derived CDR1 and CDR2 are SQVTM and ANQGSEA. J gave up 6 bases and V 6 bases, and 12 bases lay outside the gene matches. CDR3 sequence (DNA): TGCAGCGTGCGAGCGGGGACAGGGGTTAGGGATACGCAGTATTTT. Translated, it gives CSVRAGTGVRDTQYF.

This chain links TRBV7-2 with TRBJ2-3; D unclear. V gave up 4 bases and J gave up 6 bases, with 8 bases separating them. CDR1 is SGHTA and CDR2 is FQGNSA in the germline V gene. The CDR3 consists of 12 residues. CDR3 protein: CASSYTLDTQYF. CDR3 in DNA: TGTGCCAGCAGCTACACACTGGATACGCAGTATTTT.

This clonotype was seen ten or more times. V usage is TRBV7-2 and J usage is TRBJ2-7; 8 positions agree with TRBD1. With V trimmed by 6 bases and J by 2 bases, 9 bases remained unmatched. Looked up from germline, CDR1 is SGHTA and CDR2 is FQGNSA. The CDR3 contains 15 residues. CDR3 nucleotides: TGTGCCAGCAGTTCAGATGGACAGGGACCCTACGAGCAGTACTTC. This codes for CASSSDGQGPYEQYF.

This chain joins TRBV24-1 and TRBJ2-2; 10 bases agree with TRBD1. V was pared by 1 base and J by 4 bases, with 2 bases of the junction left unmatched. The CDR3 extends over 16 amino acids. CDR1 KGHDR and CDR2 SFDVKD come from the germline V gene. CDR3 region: CATSDFGQGGTGELFF. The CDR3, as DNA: TGTGCCACCAGTGATTTTGGACAGGGGGGCACCGGGGAGCTGTTTTTT.

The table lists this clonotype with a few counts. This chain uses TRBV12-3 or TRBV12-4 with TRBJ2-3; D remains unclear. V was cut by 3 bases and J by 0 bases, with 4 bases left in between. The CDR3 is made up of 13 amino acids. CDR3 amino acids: CASSFISTDTQYF. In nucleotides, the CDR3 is TGTGCCAGCAGTTTTATAAGCACAGATACGCAGTATTTT.

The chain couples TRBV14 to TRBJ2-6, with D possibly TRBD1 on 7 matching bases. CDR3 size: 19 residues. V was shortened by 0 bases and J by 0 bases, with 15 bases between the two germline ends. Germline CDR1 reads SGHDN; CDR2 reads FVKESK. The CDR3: CASSQDWPGGSSGANVLTF. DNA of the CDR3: TGTGCCAGCAGCCAAGATTGGCCAGGGGGGAGCTCTGGGGCCAACGTCCTGACTTTC.

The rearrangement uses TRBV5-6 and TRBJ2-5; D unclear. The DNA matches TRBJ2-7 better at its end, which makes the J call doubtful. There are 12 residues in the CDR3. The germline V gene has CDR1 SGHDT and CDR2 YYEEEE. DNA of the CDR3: TGTGCCAGCAGCGTTAGGACCGGCGAGCAGTACTTC. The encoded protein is CASSVRTGEQYF.

CDR3 DNA sequence: TGTGCCAGCAGGGCCTTTAGGGACGAGCAGTACTTC. This sequence encodes CASRAFRDEQYF. J is TRBJ2-7 and V is TRBV25-1; D is uncertain. The CDR3 is made up of 12 amino acids. CDR1 and CDR2 (germline): MGHDK, SYGVNS. V lost 6 bases and J lost 5, with 11 bases in between.

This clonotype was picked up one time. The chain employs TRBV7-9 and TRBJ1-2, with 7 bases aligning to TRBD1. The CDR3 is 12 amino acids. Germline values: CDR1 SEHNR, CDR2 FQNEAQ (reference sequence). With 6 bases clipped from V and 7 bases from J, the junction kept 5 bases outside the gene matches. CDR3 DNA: TGTGCCAGCAGTCGGGACAGTCCTGGCTACACCTTC. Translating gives CASSRDSPGYTF.

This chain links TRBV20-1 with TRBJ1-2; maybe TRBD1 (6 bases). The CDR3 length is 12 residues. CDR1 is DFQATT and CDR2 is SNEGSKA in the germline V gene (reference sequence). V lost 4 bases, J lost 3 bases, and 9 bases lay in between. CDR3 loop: CSATGEDYGYTF. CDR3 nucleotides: TGCAGTGCTACAGGGGAGGACTATGGCTACACCTTC.

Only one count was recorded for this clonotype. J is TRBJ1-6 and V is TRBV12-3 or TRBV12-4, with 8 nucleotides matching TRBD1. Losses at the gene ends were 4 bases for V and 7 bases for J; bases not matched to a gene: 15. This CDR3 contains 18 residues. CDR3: CASSSRPLGQGKNSPLHF. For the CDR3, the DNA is TGTGCCAGCAGTTCCCGACCCCTCGGACAGGGAAAAAATTCACCCCTCCACTTT.

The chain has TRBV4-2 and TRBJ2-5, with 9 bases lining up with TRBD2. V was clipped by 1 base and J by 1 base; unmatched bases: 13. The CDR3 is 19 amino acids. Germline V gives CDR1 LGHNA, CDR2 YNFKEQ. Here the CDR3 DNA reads TGTGCCAGCAGCCAAGTAGGGGGTAGTAGCGGGGGACTCCAAGAGACCCAGTACTTC. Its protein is CASSQVGGSSGGLQETQYF.

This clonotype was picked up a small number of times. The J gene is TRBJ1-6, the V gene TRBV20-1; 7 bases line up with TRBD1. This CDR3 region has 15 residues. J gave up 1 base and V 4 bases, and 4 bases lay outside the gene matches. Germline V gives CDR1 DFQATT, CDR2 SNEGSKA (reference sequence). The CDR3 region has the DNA TGCAGTGCTAAAGGGGGCGCTTCCTATAATTCACCCCTCCACTTT. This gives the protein CSAKGGASYNSPLHF.

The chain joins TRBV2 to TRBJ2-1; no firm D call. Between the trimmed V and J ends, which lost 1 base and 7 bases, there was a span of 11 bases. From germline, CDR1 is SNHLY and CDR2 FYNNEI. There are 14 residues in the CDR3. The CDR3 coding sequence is TGTGCCAGCAGTGAAGTGGCTCCTGCAAATGAGCAGTTCTTC. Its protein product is CASSEVAPANEQFF.

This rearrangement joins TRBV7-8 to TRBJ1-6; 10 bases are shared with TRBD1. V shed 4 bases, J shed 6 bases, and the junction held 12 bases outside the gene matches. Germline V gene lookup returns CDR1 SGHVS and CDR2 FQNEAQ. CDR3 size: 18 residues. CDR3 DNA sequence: TGTGCCAGCAGCTCCCGGTCGACAGGGGGCTCGCGTAATTCACCCCTCCACTTT. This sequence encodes CASSSRSTGGSRNSPLHF. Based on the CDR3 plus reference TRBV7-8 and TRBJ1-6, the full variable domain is GAGVSQSPRYKVAKRGQDVALRCDPISGHVSLFWYQQALGQGPEFLTYFQNEAQLDKSGLPSDRFFAERPEGSVSTLKIQRTQQEDSAVYLCASSSRSTGGSRNSPLHFGNGTRLTVT.

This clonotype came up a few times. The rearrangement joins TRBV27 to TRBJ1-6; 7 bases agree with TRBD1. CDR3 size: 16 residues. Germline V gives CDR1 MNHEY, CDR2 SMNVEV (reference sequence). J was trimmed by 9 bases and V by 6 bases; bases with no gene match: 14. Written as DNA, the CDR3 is TGTGCCAGCAGCTCAGATGACAGGGCTGAACGTTCACCCCTCCACTTT. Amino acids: CASSSDDRAERSPLHF.

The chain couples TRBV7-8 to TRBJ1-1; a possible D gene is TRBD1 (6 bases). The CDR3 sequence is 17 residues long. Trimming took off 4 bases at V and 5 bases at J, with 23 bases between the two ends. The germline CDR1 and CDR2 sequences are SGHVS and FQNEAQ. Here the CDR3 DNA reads TGTGCCAGCAGCTCCGACTTGGAGGGGGTGGGTAATACTGAAGCTTTCTTT. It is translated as CASSSDLEGVGNTEAFF.

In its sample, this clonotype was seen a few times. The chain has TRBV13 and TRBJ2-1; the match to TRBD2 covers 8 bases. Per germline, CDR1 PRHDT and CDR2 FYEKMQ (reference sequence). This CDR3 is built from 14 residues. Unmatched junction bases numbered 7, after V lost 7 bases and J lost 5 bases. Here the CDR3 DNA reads TGTGCCAGCATACACGCAGCGGGGGACAATGAGCAGTTCTTC. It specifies CASIHAAGDNEQFF.

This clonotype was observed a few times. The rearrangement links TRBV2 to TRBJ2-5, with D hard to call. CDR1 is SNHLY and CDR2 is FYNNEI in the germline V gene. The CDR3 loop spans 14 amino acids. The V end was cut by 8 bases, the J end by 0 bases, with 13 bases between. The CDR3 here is CASFSDRDQETQYF. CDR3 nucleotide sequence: TGTGCCAGCTTCTCAGACCGTGACCAAGAGACCCAGTACTTC.

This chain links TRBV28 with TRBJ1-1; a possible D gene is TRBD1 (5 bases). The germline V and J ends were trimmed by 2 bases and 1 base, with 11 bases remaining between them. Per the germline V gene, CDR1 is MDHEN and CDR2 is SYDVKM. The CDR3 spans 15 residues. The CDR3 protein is CASSLGGGENTEAFF. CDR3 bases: TGTGCCAGCAGTTTAGGGGGAGGAGAGAACACTGAAGCTTTCTTT. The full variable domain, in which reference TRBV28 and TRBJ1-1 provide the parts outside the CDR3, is DVKVTQSSRYLVKRTGEKVFLECVQDMDHENMFWYRQDPGLGLRLIYFSYDVKMKEKGDIPEGYSVSREKKERFSLILESASTNQTSMYLCASSLGGGENTEAFFGQGTRLTVV.

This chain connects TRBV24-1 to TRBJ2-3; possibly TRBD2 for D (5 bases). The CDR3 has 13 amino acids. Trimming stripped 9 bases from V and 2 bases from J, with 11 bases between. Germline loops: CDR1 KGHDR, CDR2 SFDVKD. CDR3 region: CATEGGNTDTQYF. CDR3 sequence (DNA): TGTGCCACCGAGGGCGGAAACACAGATACGCAGTATTTT.